This TCR beta chain was documented in a study of response to subunit inactivated influenza vaccine. General study points: After each seasonal influenza vaccination, few new T cells are recruited, the authors suggested.

This clonotype came up a few times. The antigen is unknown. The V gene end was trimmed by 4 bases and the J gene end by 4 bases; junction bases not matched to a gene: 7. Germline lookup yields CDR1 MNHEY and CDR2 SMNVEV (reference sequence). The length of the CDR3 is 15 residues. TCRdb reprocessed the RT-PCR reads with MiXCR, giving one entry per CDR3 protein. This sample carries hundreds of thousands of distinct CDR3 sequences, under 20% of them seen once, and the ten largest clones take roughly 11%. This chain uses TRBV27 with TRBJ2-1, with 7 bases matching TRBD1. The receptor was isolated from a man in his forties or fifties who received an inactivated influenza vaccine. The sequences come from PBMCs from blood, collected about 5 days after vaccination. The DNA of the CDR3 is TGTGCCAGCAGTTCCGATTGGGACAGTTACAATGAGCAGTTCTTC. Its protein product is CASSSDWDSYNEQFF.